Listed below are T cell receptor beta chains from one sample, sequenced in a study of response to subunit inactivated influenza vaccine. TCRdb reanalysed the RT-PCR reads using MiXCR and keeps one entry per CDR3 protein. The data show more than 700,000 distinct CDR3 sequences, with 21% seen just once and approximately 10% held by the top ten. The sample was PBMCs from blood, taken less than 6 days after vaccination. The receptors come from a middle-aged man who received an inactivated influenza vaccine. The CDR3 runs from the conserved cysteine through the conserved F or W. A D gene is named only where the DNA matches it firmly. A clone size is listed for some rows: how often the clone was seen (once, few, many), or a class if it is expanded.

D: .; V: TRBV7-2; J: TRBJ2-5; size: .; CDR3: CTSSLTLLETQYF; DNA: TGTACCAGCAGCTTAACCCTTTTGGAGACCCAGTACTTC
D: .; V: TRBV5-1; J: TRBJ2-2; size: few; CDR3: CASQGTSNTGELFF; DNA: TGCGCCAGCCAGGGGACATCGAACACCGGGGAGCTGTTTTTT
D: .; V: TRBV3-1; J: TRBJ2-1; size: few; CDR3: CASSQRYRARSSYNEQFF; DNA: TGTGCCAGCAGCCAAAGGTACAGGGCCCGAAGCTCCTACAATGAGCAGTTCTTC
D: .; V: TRBV7-9; J: TRBJ1-1; size: .; CDR3: CASSSSFAPDLNTEAFF; DNA: TGTGCCAGCAGCTCCTCGTTCGCACCAGACCTGAACACTGAAGCTTTCTTT
D: .; V: TRBV5-6; J: TRBJ1-2; size: .; CDR3: CASSFRDIQNYGYTF; DNA: TGTGCCAGCAGCTTCCGGGACATACAGAACTATGGCTACACCTTC
D: .; V: TRBV18; J: TRBJ2-5; size: .; CDR3: CASSPNQGQETQYF; DNA: TGTGCCAGCTCACCAAATCAGGGCCAAGAGACCCAGTACTTC
D: TRBD2; V: TRBV6-2/TRBV6-3; J: TRBJ2-7; size: .; CDR3: CASRPRTSGVSSYEQYF; DNA: TGTGCCAGCAGGCCTCGGACTAGCGGGGTGAGCTCCTACGAGCAGTACTTC
D: .; V: TRBV15; J: TRBJ2-6; size: .; CDR3: CATSRDRRQGFFSGSGANVLTF; DNA: TGTGCCACCAGCAGAGACCGAAGGCAGGGTTTTTTCTCGGGTTCTGGGGCCAACGTCCTGACTTTC
D: TRBD2; V: TRBV20-1; J: TRBJ2-7; size: .; CDR3: CSALGGTSGRNEQYF; DNA: TGCAGTGCGTTGGGGGGGACTAGCGGGAGAAACGAGCAGTACTTC
D: .; V: TRBV7-3; J: TRBJ2-7; size: few; CDR3: CASSLTYLDSYEQYF; DNA: TGTGCCAGCAGCTTAACTTATCTGGACTCCTACGAGCAGTACTTC
D: .; V: TRBV13; J: TRBJ2-3; size: .; CDR3: CASSLRALSTDTQYF; DNA: TGTGCCAGCAGCTTACGGGCCCTAAGCACAGATACGCAGTATTTT
D: .; V: TRBV14; J: TRBJ2-1; size: few; CDR3: CASSQVGQEFYNEQFF; DNA: TGTGCCAGCAGCCAAGTGGGGCAGGAATTCTACAATGAGCAGTTCTTC
D: .; V: TRBV6-2/TRBV6-3; J: TRBJ2-3; size: .; CDR3: CASNLPTDTQYF; DNA: TGTGCCAGCAACTTACCGACAGATACGCAGTATTTT
D: .; V: TRBV5-1; J: TRBJ2-5; size: .; CDR3: CASSTGTRGWETQYF; DNA: TGCGCCAGCAGCACCGGGACAAGAGGTTGGGAGACCCAGTACTTC
D: .; V: TRBV6-5; J: TRBJ2-2; size: once; CDR3: CASSYSRLHSGNTGELFF; DNA: TGTGCCAGCAGTTACTCGAGGTTACACAGCGGGAACACCGGGGAGCTGTTTTTT
D: TRBD1; V: TRBV4-2; J: TRBJ2-7; size: few; CDR3: CASSPDPGTGPYEQYF; DNA: TGTGCCAGCAGCCCCGACCCCGGGACAGGGCCCTACGAGCAGTACTTC
D: TRBD2; V: TRBV7-9; J: TRBJ2-4; size: few; CDR3: CASSLAGTSGNIQYF; DNA: TGTGCCAGCAGCTTAGCTGGGACTAGCGGTAACATTCAGTACTTC
D: TRBD1; V: TRBV7-9; J: TRBJ2-6; size: .; CDR3: CASSKPGQGFGANVLTF; DNA: TGTGCCAGCAGCAAGCCGGGACAGGGTTTTGGGGCCAACGTCCTGACTTTC
D: .; V: TRBV7-9; J: TRBJ2-2; size: many; CDR3: CASSLEGIVGELFF; DNA: TGTGCCAGCAGCTTGGAAGGGATAGTCGGGGAGCTGTTTTTT
D: .; V: TRBV12-3/TRBV12-4; J: TRBJ2-7; size: .; CDR3: CASKKTVETRGEQYF; DNA: TGTGCCAGCAAAAAGACAGTTGAGACCCGGGGCGAGCAGTACTTC
D: TRBD1; V: TRBV11-2; J: TRBJ2-7; size: .; CDR3: CASSLIVGRGQFIYEQYF; DNA: TGTGCCAGCAGCCTCATAGTAGGCCGGGGACAGTTCATATACGAGCAGTACTTC
D: .; V: TRBV5-1; J: TRBJ2-2; size: many; CDR3: CASSFTTSGIGELFF; DNA: TGCGCCAGCAGCTTCACGACATCAGGGATCGGGGAGCTGTTTTTT
D: TRBD2; V: TRBV20-1; J: TRBJ2-1; size: .; CDR3: CSANSGSEQFF; DNA: TGCAGTGCGAATAGCGGGAGTGAGCAGTTCTTC
D: TRBD2; V: TRBV13; J: TRBJ2-4; size: .; CDR3: CASSFGSGGAKNIQYF; DNA: TGTGCCAGCAGCTTCGGTAGCGGGGGGGCAAAAAACATTCAGTACTTC
D: .; V: TRBV11-2; J: TRBJ2-5; size: few; CDR3: CASSLGWKQETQYF; DNA: TGTGCCAGCAGCTTAGGTTGGAAACAAGAGACCCAGTACTTC
D: TRBD1; V: TRBV29-1; J: TRBJ1-1; size: few; CDR3: CSVDRKSTGVSTEAFF; DNA: TGCAGCGTTGACAGAAAATCGACAGGGGTCAGTACTGAAGCTTTCTTT
D: .; V: TRBV29-1; J: TRBJ2-2; size: many; CDR3: CSVRGGLPKNTGELFF; DNA: TGCAGCGTTCGGGGCGGCCTCCCAAAGAACACCGGGGAGCTGTTTTTT
D: .; V: TRBV24-1; J: TRBJ1-5; size: .; CDR3: CATSDTLGQPQHF; DNA: TGTGCCACCAGTGATACTCTGGGGCAGCCCCAGCATTTT
D: .; V: TRBV29-1; J: TRBJ1-1; size: .; CDR3: CSVRDRQNTEAFF; DNA: TGCAGCGTTCGGGATAGACAGAACACTGAAGCTTTCTTT
D: .; V: TRBV5-1; J: TRBJ2-7; size: .; CDR3: CASSDHERDGRNEQYF; DNA: TGCGCCAGCAGCGATCATGAACGGGACGGTAGGAACGAGCAGTACTTC
D: .; V: TRBV20-1; J: TRBJ1-6; size: few; CDR3: CSASIGILSYNSPLHF; DNA: TGCAGTGCTAGTATAGGGATTCTCTCCTATAATTCACCCCTCCACTTT
D: .; V: TRBV5-6; J: TRBJ1-1; size: .; CDR3: CASSSIWGSEAFF; DNA: TGTGCCAGCAGTTCGATCTGGGGTTCTGAAGCTTTCTTT
D: TRBD2; V: TRBV2; J: TRBJ2-2; size: few; CDR3: CASSESLAGVGTGELFF; DNA: TGTGCCAGCAGTGAAAGCCTAGCGGGAGTTGGCACCGGGGAGCTGTTTTTT
D: .; V: TRBV6-5; J: TRBJ2-1; size: .; CDR3: CASSYPGLTSYNEQFF; DNA: TGTGCCAGCAGTTACCCCGGGCTAACATCCTACAATGAGCAGTTCTTC
D: TRBD1; V: TRBV7-9; J: TRBJ1-1; size: .; CDR3: CASSRQGANTEAFF; DNA: TGTGCCAGCAGCAGACAGGGGGCGAACACTGAAGCTTTCTTT
D: .; V: TRBV6-6; J: TRBJ2-7; size: few; CDR3: CASRVTMAYEQYF; DNA: TGTGCCAGCAGGGTTACAATGGCCTACGAGCAGTACTTC
D: .; V: TRBV7-6; J: TRBJ2-7; size: few; CDR3: CASSADRLQYF; DNA: TGTGCCAGCAGCGCCGACAGGTTACAGTACTTC
D: .; V: TRBV4-1; J: TRBJ2-6; size: .; CDR3: CASSALLKGNSGANVLTF; DNA: TGCGCCAGCAGCGCTCTACTCAAGGGAAACTCTGGGGCCAACGTCCTGACTTTC
D: .; V: TRBV4-1; J: TRBJ2-5; size: once; CDR3: CASSQPTVQETQYF; DNA: TGCGCCAGCAGCCAGCCGACAGTCCAAGAGACCCAGTACTTC
D: TRBD2; V: TRBV12-3/TRBV12-4; J: TRBJ2-7; size: .; CDR3: CASSLVPGLVPYEQYF; DNA: TGTGCCAGCAGTTTAGTACCTGGACTAGTTCCCTACGAGCAGTACTTC
D: TRBD2; V: TRBV7-2; J: TRBJ2-7; size: .; CDR3: CASRVLAGGYEQYF; DNA: TGTGCCAGCAGAGTTCTAGCGGGAGGTTACGAGCAGTACTTC
D: .; V: TRBV9; J: TRBJ1-2; size: .; CDR3: CASSRGGQTHSEGYTF; DNA: TGTGCCAGCAGTCGGGGAGGACAGACTCACTCTGAAGGCTACACCTTC
D: TRBD2; V: TRBV5-1; J: TRBJ2-7; size: few; CDR3: CASRLVSGTYEQYF; DNA: TGCGCCAGCAGACTCGTGAGCGGGACCTACGAGCAGTACTTC
D: TRBD1; V: TRBV20-1; J: TRBJ2-1; size: few; CDR3: CSATTLDRGPGNEQFF; DNA: TGCAGTGCGACAACGCTCGACAGGGGGCCAGGGAATGAGCAGTTCTTC
D: TRBD2; V: TRBV20-1; J: TRBJ2-1; size: .; CDR3: CSARDASGVSYNEQFF; DNA: TGCAGTGCTAGAGATGCCAGCGGGGTATCCTACAATGAGCAGTTCTTC
D: TRBD2; V: TRBV20-1; J: TRBJ2-1; size: few; CDR3: CSASRTSGINEQFF; DNA: TGCAGTGCTAGCCGTACTAGCGGGATTAATGAGCAGTTCTTC
D: .; V: TRBV5-1; J: TRBJ2-2; size: .; CDR3: CASSLAPGAGGTGELFF; DNA: TGCGCCAGCAGCTTGGCCCCGGGGGCCGGTGGCACCGGGGAGCTGTTTTTT
D: .; V: TRBV12-3/TRBV12-4; J: TRBJ1-6; size: few; CDR3: CASSLRLGGSSYNSPLHF; DNA: TGTGCCAGCAGTTTAAGGTTGGGGGGGAGCTCCTATAATTCACCCCTCCACTTT
D: .; V: TRBV12-3/TRBV12-4; J: TRBJ1-5; size: few; CDR3: CASSSEQGNQPQHF; DNA: TGTGCCAGCAGCTCTGAGCAGGGCAATCAGCCCCAGCATTTT
D: TRBD2; V: TRBV4-2; J: TRBJ2-1; size: few; CDR3: CASSQDWHPSGRAYNEQFF; DNA: TGTGCCAGCAGCCAAGATTGGCACCCTAGCGGGAGGGCCTACAATGAGCAGTTCTTC
D: TRBD1; V: TRBV7-9; J: TRBJ2-1; size: few; CDR3: CASSARQGNNNEQFF; DNA: TGTGCCAGCAGCGCCAGACAGGGAAATAACAATGAGCAGTTCTTC
D: TRBD2; V: TRBV11-2; J: TRBJ2-5; size: .; CDR3: CASSTIGAASGRVTKTQYF; DNA: TGTGCCAGCAGCACCATCGGGGCGGCTAGCGGGAGGGTCACGAAGACCCAGTACTTC
D: .; V: TRBV20-1; J: TRBJ2-5; size: .; CDR3: CSARHPGLQQETQYF; DNA: TGCAGTGCTAGACACCCGGGACTGCAACAAGAGACCCAGTACTTC